This T cell receptor (beta chain) was observed in a study of blood T cells in healthy people across ages. The sample, roughly 9.1 milliliters of peripheral blood, was drawn from each donor. Whole-study results and caveats: Older individuals had lower TCR beta diversity per million T cells (the decline was roughly linear). Expanded clonotype changes were possibly confounded by unknown donor CMV status.

This clonotype appeared many times. As yet, its antigen is unknown. Sample-barcoded 5' priming and a J-beta primer mix drove a second PCR of 7 to 11 cycles. Each CDR3 protein is one row after TCRdb ran MiXCR on the 5' RACE reads. Of 600,000 or so distinct CDR3 sequences listed, approximately 21% are singletons. Sequenced: blood. This TCR was recovered from a man between 65 and 79 years old in good health.

The CDR3 sequence is CASSHTGTGVYEQYF. Here the CDR3 DNA reads TGTGCCAGCAGCCACACCGGGACAGGAGTTTACGAGCAGTACTTC. V is TRBV14 and J is TRBJ2-7, with 8 bases fitting TRBD1. Germline trimming cut 3 bases from V and 4 bases from J; bases unmatched to any gene: 8. Germline V gene lookup returns CDR1 SGHDN and CDR2 FVKESK. This CDR3 has 15 residues.